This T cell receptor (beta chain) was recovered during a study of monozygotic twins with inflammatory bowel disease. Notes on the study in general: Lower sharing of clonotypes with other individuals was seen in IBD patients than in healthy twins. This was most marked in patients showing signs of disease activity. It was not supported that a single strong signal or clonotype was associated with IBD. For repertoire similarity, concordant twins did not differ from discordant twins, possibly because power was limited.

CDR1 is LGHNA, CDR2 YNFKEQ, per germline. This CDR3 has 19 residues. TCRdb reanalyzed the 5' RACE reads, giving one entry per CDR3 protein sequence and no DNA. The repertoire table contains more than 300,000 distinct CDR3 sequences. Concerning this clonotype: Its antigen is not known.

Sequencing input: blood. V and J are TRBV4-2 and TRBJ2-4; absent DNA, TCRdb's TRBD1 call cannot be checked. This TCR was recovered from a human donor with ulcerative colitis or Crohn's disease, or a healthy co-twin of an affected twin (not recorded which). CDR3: CASSQESTGQGLAKNIQYF.